The source of this TCR beta chain is a study of T cell responses to AZD1222 COVID-19 vaccine. Findings and caveats of the study: Regions left unmutated in variants are reportedly the target of nearly half of spike-specific TCRs. Just five to seven AZD1222 recipients tested seropositive at baseline. Spike-specific TCR breadth rose after two AZD1222 doses, and depth rose as well. Most donors were white British, females outnumbered males, and clonal diversity was possibly underestimated.

Only in-frame clones appear in the TCRdb table, and some are missing; sequencing was by immunoSEQ multiplex PCR. The sample contains 170,000 or so clones, 70% to 90% of which appear only once. As for this clone: Antigen unknown.

The V and J ends lost 11 bases and 6 bases respectively, with 13 bases between them. Germline assignment: CDR1 LNHDA and CDR2 SQIVND (reference sequence). The CDR3 spans 12 residues. The V gene is TRBV19, the J gene TRBJ1-4, with D unresolved. This sequence originates from an adult who received the AZD1222 COVID-19 vaccine. The sequencing used peripheral blood, collected 28 days after the second AZD1222 dose. The CDR3 loop reads CARFSEDEKLFF. The CDR3 bases are TGTGCCCGTTTCTCGGAGGATGAAAAACTGTTTTTT.